One and the same sample provided the 17 T cell receptor beta chains below, sequenced in a study of T cell changes during pregnancy in multiple sclerosis. TCRdb's copy holds only in-frame clones and misses some; the assay was immunoSEQ multiplex PCR. This sample yields some 48,000 clones, of which roughly nine tenths are seen a single time; approximately 8% belongs to the top ten. The specimen was CD8+ T cells from peripheral blood mononuclear cells, collected in the second trimester of pregnancy. Every receptor here comes from a female donor with multiple sclerosis, enrolled in a pregnancy study.

The chain couples TRBV6-5 to TRBJ2-7; TRBD2 agrees at 12 bases. The V and J ends lost 0 bases and 0 bases, in that order; junction bases with no gene match: 0. The CDR3 is 16 residues long. Germline V gene data show CDR1 as MNHEY and CDR2 as SVGAGI. The CDR3 region has the DNA TGTGCCAGCAGTTACTCGACTAGCGGGGGCTCCTACGAGCAGTACTTC. It translates to CASSYSTSGGSYEQYF.

The chain recombines TRBV29-1 with TRBJ1-2; weak D call: TRBD1 (5 bases). The CDR3 runs 14 residues. Germline V gene lookup returns CDR1 SQVTM and CDR2 ANQGSEA. V was clipped by 0 bases and J by 2 bases, with 10 bases between them. The CDR3 loop reads CSVEEPGLNYGYTF. The CDR3 coding sequence is TGCAGCGTTGAAGAACCAGGGCTCAACTATGGCTACACCTTC.

The rearrangement joins TRBV15 to TRBJ1-1, with unresolved D. Deletions cut 11 bases from V and 0 bases from J, with 16 bases between. Germline lookup yields CDR1 LNHNV and CDR2 YYDKDF (reference sequence). CDR3 length: 14 amino acids. The CDR3 region has the DNA TGTGCCTCACGAAGTGCAGGCATGAACACTGAAGCTTTCTTT. Translating it yields CASRSAGMNTEAFF.

The chain recombines TRBV6-1 with TRBJ2-5; unclear D gene. This CDR3 region has 15 residues. From germline, CDR1 is MNHNS and CDR2 SASEGT. V shed 7 bases and J shed 5 bases, with 20 bases lying between them. CDR3 in amino acids: CASTDPDFSRETQYF. In nucleotides, the CDR3 is TGTGCCAGCACCGATCCTGACTTTTCGAGGGAGACCCAGTACTTC.

V and J are TRBV27 and TRBJ2-2; no clear D gene. Germline CDR1 reads MNHEY; CDR2 reads SMNVEV (reference sequence). Trimming removed 6 bases from V and 4 bases from J, with 12 bases in between. The length of the CDR3 is 14 residues. The CDR3 loop is CASSLASGTGELFF. The CDR3 DNA follows: TGTGCCAGCAGCCTCGCGTCCGGCACCGGGGAGCTGTTTTTT.

This chain connects TRBV12-2 to TRBJ1-6; TRBD1 is taken as the D call from the table, unchecked against the DNA. TRBV12-2 is recorded as a pseudogene. This CDR3 has 16 residues. The CDR3, as DNA: TGTGCAAGTCGCTCCGACAACAGGGTTGGGGAATCACCCCTCCACTTT. It translates to CASRSDNRVGESPLHF.

The rearrangement joins TRBV6-5 to TRBJ2-1; no firm D call. The CDR3 totals 14 residues. Germline V gene lookup returns CDR1 MNHEY and CDR2 SVGAGI. The germline V and J ends were trimmed by 5 bases and 6 bases, with 14 bases remaining between them. CDR3 bases: TGTGCCAGCAGTCCCATCTTGTTCGGCAATGAGCAGTTCTTC. This gives the protein CASSPILFGNEQFF.

The chain employs TRBV2 and TRBJ1-6, with TRBD1 matching over 10 bases. This CDR3 contains 16 residues. Germline V gene lookup returns CDR1 SNHLY and CDR2 FYNNEI. After removal of 6 bases from V and 7 bases from J, the junction contained 9 bases not matched to a gene. This CDR3 is CASRTGQGVFNSPLHF. In DNA form, the CDR3 reads TGTGCCAGCAGAACAGGACAGGGGGTATTCAATTCACCCCTCCACTTT.

The J gene is TRBJ1-5, the V gene TRBV15; D gene ambiguous. V was clipped by 0 bases and J by 0 bases, with 9 bases between them. The germline CDR1 and CDR2 sequences are LNHNV and YYDKDF (reference sequence). CDR3 length equals 16 residues. In DNA, the CDR3 is TGTGCCACCAGCAGAGAGCGGTCGTATAGCAATCAGCCCCAGCATTTT. Encoded protein: CATSRERSYSNQPQHF.

The chain recombines TRBV6-6 with TRBJ2-5; perhaps TRBD1 as D (5 bases). V lost 3 bases, J lost 0 bases, and 11 bases lay in between. Germline V CDR1 and CDR2: MNHNY, SVGAGI (reference sequence). The CDR3 loop spans 15 amino acids. In DNA form, the CDR3 reads TGTGCCAGCAGTTATTATGACAGAAACCAAGAGACCCAGTACTTC. Its protein is CASSYYDRNQETQYF.

The genes are TRBV19 and TRBJ2-7, with 10 bases fitting TRBD1. CDR1 and CDR2 (germline): LNHDA, SQIVND (reference sequence). V trimming: 6 bases; J trimming: 5 bases; junction bases outside the gene matches: 10. The CDR3 contains 15 residues. The CDR3 sequence is CASRRSGQGVNEQYF. The DNA for the CDR3 is TGTGCCAGTAGGAGGAGCGGACAGGGGGTCAACGAGCAGTACTTC.

The V and J genes are TRBV12-5 and TRBJ2-1; 9 bases fit TRBD1. The germline gives CDR1 LGHNT, CDR2 FRNRAP. This CDR3 is built from 19 residues. The V gene end was trimmed by 0 bases and the J gene end by 0 bases; junction bases not matched to a gene: 9. CDR3 in DNA: TGTGCTAGTGGTTTGGTAGGGGACAGGGAGACCCCCTCCTACAATGAGCAGTTCTTC. It encodes CASGLVGDRETPSYNEQFF.

This chain links TRBV4-1 with TRBJ2-5, with a weak D call TRBD2 (5 bases). Germline loops: CDR1 MGHRA, CDR2 YSYEKL. The V gene lost 1 base and the J gene lost 5 bases, with 14 bases spanning the gap. The CDR3 length is 15 residues. The CDR3, as DNA: TGCGCCAGCAGCCAAGGCGGTCTAGCTGGGGAGACCCAGTACTTC. Amino acid sequence: CASSQGGLAGETQYF.

The chain is built from TRBV4-2 and TRBJ1-6, with TRBD1 identical over 7 bases. There are 15 residues in the CDR3. With V trimmed by 0 bases and J by 9 bases, 5 bases remained unmatched. Germline V lookup: CDR1 LGHNA, CDR2 YNFKEQ. DNA for the CDR3: TGTGCCAGCAGCCAAGACGGGACAGTGACTTCACCCCTCCACTTT. This translates into CASSQDGTVTSPLHF.

The V call is TRBV13, the J call TRBJ2-7, with 8 bases fitting TRBD1. The CDR3 is made up of 15 amino acids. Per the germline V gene, CDR1 is PRHDT and CDR2 is FYEKMQ (reference sequence). With 6 bases clipped from V and 3 bases from J, the junction kept 10 bases outside the gene matches. The DNA for the CDR3 is TGTGCCAGCAGTCAGAACAGGGGGGCTTTCTACGAGCAGTACTTC. Residues: CASSQNRGAFYEQYF.

The chain is built from TRBV27 and TRBJ1-2; 11 bases fit TRBD1. Germline loops: CDR1 MNHEY, CDR2 SMNVEV (reference sequence). CDR3 length: 16 residues. The V segment lost 0 bases and the J segment 4 bases; nucleotides outside the gene matches: 4. CDR3 nucleotides: TGTGCCAGCAGTTTATCCCGGACAGGGGGCGGCTATGGCTACACCTTC. Protein sequence: CASSLSRTGGGYGYTF.

The chain uses TRBV5-4 and TRBJ2-7, with 11 bases matching TRBD1. The V segment lost 4 bases and the J segment 3 bases; nucleotides outside the gene matches: 3. The CDR3 covers 14 residues. Germline values: CDR1 SGHNT, CDR2 YYREEE (reference sequence). The DNA of the CDR3 is TGTGCCAGCAGCCCCGGGACAGGGGGCTACGAGCAGTACTTC. It yields the protein CASSPGTGGYEQYF.